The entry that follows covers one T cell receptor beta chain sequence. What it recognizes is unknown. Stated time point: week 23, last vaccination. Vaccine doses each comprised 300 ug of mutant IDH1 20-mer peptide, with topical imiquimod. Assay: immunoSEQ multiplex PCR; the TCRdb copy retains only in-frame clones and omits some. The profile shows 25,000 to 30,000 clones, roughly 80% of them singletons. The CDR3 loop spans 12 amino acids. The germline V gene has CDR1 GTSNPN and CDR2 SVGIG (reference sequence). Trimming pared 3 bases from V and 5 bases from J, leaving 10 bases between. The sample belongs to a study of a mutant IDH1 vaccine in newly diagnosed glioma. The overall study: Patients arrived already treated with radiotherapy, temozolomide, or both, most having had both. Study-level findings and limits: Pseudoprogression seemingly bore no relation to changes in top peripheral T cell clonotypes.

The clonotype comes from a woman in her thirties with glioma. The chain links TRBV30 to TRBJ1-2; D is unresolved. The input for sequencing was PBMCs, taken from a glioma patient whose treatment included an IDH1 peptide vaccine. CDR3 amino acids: CAWSRGRYGYTF. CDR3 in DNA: TGTGCCTGGAGCCGGGGAAGATATGGCTACACCTTC.